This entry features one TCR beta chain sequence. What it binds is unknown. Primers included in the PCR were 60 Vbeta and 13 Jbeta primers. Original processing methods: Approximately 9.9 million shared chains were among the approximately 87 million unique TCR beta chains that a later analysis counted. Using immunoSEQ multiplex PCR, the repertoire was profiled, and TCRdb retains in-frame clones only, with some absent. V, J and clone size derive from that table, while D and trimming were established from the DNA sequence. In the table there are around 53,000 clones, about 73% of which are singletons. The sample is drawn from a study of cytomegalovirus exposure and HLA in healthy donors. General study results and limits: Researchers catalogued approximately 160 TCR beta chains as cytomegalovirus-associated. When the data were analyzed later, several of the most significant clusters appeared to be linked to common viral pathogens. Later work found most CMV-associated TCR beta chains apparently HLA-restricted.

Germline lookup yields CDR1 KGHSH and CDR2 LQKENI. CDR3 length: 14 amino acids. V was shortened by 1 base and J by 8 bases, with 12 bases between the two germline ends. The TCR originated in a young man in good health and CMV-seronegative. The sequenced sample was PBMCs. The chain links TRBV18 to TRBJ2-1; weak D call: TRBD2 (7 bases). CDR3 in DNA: TGTGCCAGCTCACCACAGGGGGGGGTCGATGAGCAGTTCTTC. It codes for CASSPQGGVDEQFF.